One T cell receptor (beta chain) is described in this entry. Clones were sequenced by immunoSEQ multiplex PCR, and TCRdb holds only the in-frame ones, with some missing. The sample consists of about 160,000 clones, 81% of them appearing once. The CDR3 is made up of 15 amino acids. The trim removed 6 bases at V and 5 bases at J, leaving 7 bases unmatched. The germline V gene encodes CDR1 LNHDA and CDR2 SQIVND (reference sequence). The entry originates in a study of cytotoxic CD8 clonotypes in ibrutinib-treated CLL. This material consisted of PBMCs, taken after 12 months of ibrutinib treatment. The rearrangement joins TRBV19 to TRBJ2-2; 9 bases line up with TRBD1. The clonotype comes from a human donor with chronic lymphocytic leukemia. CDR3 nucleotides: TGTGCCAGTAGAACCGGGACAGGGCGAACCGGGGAGCTGTTTTTT. Its protein is CASRTGTGRTGELFF. The full variable domain, with the rest looked up from reference TRBV19 and TRBJ2-2, is DGGITQSPKYLFRKEGQNVTLSCEQNLNHDAMYWYRQDPGQGLRLIYYSQIVNDFQKGDIAEGYSVSREKKESFPLTVTSAQKNPTAFYLCASRTGTGRTGELFFGEGSRLTVL.